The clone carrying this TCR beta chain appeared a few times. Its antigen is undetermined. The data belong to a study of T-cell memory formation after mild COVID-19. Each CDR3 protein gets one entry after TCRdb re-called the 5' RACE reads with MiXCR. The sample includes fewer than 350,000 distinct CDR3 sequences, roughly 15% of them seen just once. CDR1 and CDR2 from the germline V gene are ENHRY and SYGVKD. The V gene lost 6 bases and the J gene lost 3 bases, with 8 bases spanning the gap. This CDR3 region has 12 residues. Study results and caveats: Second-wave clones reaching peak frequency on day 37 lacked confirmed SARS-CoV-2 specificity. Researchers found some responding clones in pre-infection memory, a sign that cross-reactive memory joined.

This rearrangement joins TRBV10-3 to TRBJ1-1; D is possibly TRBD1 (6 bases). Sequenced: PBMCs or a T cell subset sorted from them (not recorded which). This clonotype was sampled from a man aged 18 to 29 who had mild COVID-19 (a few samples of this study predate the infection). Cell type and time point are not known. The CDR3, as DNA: TGTGCCATCAGAGCAGGGGACACTGAAGCTTTCTTT. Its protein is CAIRAGDTEAFF.